This T cell receptor beta chain comes out of a study of Tregs in tolerant kidney transplant recipients. Study-wide points: Nucleotide sequences could not be compared across some patients' samples due to primer changes.

The germline V gene encodes CDR1 SGHNT and CDR2 YYREEE (reference sequence). Trimming at V came to 0 bases and at J to 6 bases, leaving 3 bases not matched to a gene. CDR3 size: 15 residues. Here immunoSEQ multiplex PCR was the method, and the copy in TCRdb shows in-frame clones only, minus some. Of 95,000 or so clones listed, 93% are singletons. Mixed chimerism was transient after nonmyeloablative marrow transplants from related graft donors. Comments on this clone: What it binds is unknown. This CDR3 is also generated by other DNA sequences in the sample.

V gene TRBV5-4 combines with J gene TRBJ1-6, with 7 bases lining up with TRBD1. The TCR originated in a human patient who received a combined kidney and bone marrow transplant. Some T cells may originate from the graft donor. The sample here was CD4+ T cells from blood (PBMCs), taken 12 months after the transplant. The CDR3 nucleotides are TGTGCCAGCAGCTTGGGAAACAGGGGTAATTCACCCCTCCACTTT. Translating gives CASSLGNRGNSPLHF.